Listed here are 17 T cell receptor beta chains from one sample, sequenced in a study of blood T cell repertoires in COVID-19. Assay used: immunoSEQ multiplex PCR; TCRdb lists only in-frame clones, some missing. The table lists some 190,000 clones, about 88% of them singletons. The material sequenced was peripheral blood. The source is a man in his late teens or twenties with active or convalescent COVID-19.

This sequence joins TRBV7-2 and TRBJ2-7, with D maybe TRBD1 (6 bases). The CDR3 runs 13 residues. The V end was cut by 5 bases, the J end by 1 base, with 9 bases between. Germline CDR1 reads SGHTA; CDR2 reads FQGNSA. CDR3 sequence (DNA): TGTGCCAGCAGCGACAGGTCTTCCTACGAGCAGTACTTC. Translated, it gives CASSDRSSYEQYF.

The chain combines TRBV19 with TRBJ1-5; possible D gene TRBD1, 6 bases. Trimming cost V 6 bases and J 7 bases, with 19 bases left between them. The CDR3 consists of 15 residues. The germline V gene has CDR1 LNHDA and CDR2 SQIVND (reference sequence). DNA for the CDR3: TGTGCCAGTAGGCTTCACAGGGAGCTGGGGCAGCCCCAGCATTTT. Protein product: CASRLHRELGQPQHF.

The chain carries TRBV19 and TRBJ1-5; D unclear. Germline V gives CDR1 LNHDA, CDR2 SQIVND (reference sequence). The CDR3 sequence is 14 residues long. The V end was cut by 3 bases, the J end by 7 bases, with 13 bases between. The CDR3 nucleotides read TGTGCCAGTAGTATTTTGTCCGGTGTGCAGCCCCAGCATTTT. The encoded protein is CASSILSGVQPQHF.

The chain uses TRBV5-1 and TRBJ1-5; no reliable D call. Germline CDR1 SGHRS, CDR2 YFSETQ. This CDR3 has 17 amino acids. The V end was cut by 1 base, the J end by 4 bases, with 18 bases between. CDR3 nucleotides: TGCGCCAGCAGCTTGTCTGCAACCCGGGTCCTTAATCAGCCCCAGCATTTT. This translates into CASSLSATRVLNQPQHF. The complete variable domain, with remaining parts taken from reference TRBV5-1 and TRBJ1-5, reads KAGVTQTPRYLIKTRGQQVTLSCSPISGHRSVSWYQQTPGQGLQFLFEYFSETQRNKGNFPGRFSGRQFSNSRSEMNVSTLELGDSALYLCASSLSATRVLNQPQHFGDGTRLSIL.

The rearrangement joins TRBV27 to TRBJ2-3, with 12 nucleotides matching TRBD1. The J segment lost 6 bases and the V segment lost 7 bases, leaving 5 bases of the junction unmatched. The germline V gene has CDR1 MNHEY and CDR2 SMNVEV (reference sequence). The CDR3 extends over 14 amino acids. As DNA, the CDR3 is TGTGCCAGCACCTCGGGACAGGGGGCGGATACGCAGTATTTT. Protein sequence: CASTSGQGADTQYF.

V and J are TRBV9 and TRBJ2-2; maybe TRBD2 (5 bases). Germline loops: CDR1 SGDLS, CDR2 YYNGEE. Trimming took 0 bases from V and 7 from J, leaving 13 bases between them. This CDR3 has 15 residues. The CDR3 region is CASSVEWSGNGELFF. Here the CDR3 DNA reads TGTGCCAGCAGCGTAGAATGGTCCGGGAACGGGGAGCTGTTTTTT.

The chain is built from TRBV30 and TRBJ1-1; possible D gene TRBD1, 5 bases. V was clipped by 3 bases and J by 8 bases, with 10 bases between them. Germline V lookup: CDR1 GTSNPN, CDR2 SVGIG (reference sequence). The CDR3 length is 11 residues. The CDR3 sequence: CAWRRGREAFF. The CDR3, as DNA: TGTGCCTGGAGAAGGGGCAGGGAAGCTTTCTTT. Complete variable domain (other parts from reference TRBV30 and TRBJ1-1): SQTIHQWPATLVQPVGSPLSLECTVEGTSNPNLYWYRQAAGRGLQLLFYSVGIGQISSEVPQNLSASRPQDRQFILSSKKLLLSDSGFYLCAWRRGREAFFGQGTRLTVV.

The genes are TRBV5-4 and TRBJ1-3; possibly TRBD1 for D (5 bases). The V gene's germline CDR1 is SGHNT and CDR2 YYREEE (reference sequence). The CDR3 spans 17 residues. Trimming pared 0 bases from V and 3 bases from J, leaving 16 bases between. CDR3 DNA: TGTGCCAGCAGCTTGGGGGGCAGAGTCGCCCGTGGAAACACCATATATTTT. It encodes CASSLGGRVARGNTIYF.

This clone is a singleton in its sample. CDR3: CATSEGRQGEGYTF. CDR3 in DNA: TGTGCCACCAGTGAGGGAAGACAGGGTGAGGGCTACACCTTC. The chain employs TRBV24-1 and TRBJ1-2, with 7 bases matching TRBD1. Trimming cost V 4 bases and J 8 bases; bases outside gene matches: 9. The CDR3 is 14 amino acids. CDR1 KGHDR and CDR2 SFDVKD come from the germline V gene.

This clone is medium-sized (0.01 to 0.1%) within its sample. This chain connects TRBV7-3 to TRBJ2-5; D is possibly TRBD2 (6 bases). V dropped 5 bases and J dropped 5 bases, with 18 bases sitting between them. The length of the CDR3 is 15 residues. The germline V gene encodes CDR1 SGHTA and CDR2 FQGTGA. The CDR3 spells CASSETGTWGETQYF. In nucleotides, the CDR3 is TGTGCCAGCAGCGAGACCGGGACTTGGGGTGAGACCCAGTACTTC.

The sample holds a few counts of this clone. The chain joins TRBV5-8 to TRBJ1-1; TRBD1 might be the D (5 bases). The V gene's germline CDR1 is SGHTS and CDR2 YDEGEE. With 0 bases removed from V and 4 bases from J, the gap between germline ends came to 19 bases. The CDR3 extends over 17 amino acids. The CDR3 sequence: CASSLEDATAGRTEAFF. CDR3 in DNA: TGTGCCAGCAGCTTGGAAGACGCGACAGCCGGGCGCACTGAAGCTTTCTTT.

The CDR3 DNA is TGTGCCAGCAGCCAAGGTCTAGATTCGGCTGAAGCTTTCTTT. Residues: CASSQGLDSAEAFF. The chain links TRBV3-1 (or the pseudogene TRBV3-2) to TRBJ1-1; D unresolved. CDR1 LGHDT and CDR2 YNNKEL come from the germline V gene (reference sequence). The CDR3 runs to 14 residues. V was cut by 1 base and J by 6 bases, with 12 bases left in between.

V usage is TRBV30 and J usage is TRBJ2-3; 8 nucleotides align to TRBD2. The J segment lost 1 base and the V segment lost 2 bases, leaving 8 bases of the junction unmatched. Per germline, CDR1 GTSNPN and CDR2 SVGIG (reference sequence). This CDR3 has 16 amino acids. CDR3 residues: CAWSKLAEWGTDTQYF. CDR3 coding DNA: TGTGCCTGGAGTAAACTAGCGGAGTGGGGCACAGATACGCAGTATTTT.

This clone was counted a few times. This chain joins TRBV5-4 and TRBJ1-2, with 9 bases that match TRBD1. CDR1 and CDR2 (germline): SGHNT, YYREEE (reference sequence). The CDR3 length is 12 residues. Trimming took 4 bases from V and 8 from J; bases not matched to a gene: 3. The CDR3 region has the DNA TGTGCCAGCAGCAGGACAGGGGAAGGCTACACCTTC. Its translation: CASSRTGEGYTF.

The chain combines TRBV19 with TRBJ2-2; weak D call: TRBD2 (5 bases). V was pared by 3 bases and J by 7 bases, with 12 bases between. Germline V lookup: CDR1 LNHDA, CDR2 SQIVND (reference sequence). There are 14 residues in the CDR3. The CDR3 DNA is TGTGCCAGTAGTATTACAAGGGCGGGCGGGGAGCTGTTTTTT. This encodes CASSITRAGGELFF.

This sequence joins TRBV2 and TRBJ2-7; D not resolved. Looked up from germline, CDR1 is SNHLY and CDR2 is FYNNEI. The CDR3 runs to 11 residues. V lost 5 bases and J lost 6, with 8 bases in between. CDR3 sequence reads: CASSTRLEQYF. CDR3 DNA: TGTGCCAGCAGTACCCGACTCGAGCAGTACTTC.

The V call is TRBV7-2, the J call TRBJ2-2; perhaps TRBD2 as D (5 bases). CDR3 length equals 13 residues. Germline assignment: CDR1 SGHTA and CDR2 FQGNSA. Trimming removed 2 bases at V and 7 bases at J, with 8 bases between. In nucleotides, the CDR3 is TGTGCCAGCAGCTTAAGAGAGGGCGGGGAGCTGTTTTTT. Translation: CASSLREGGELFF.